These 4 T cell receptor beta chains were sequenced from one sample in a study of cytomegalovirus exposure and HLA in healthy donors (dated by TCRdb to about 2017). The library was prepared using the immunoSEQ multiplex PCR assay. The multiplex PCR relied on a mix of 60 forward primers for TCR Vbeta segments and 13 reverse primers for TCR Jbeta segments. Sourced from immuneACCESS, this table was stored by TCRdb with only in-frame sequences that have V and J called. A share of the clones is absent; for the studies checked, an unresolved V gene accounts for under half, and the remainder has no known explanation. This sample is represented by 200,000 to 250,000 clones; around 70% of them were singletons. 2.6% of the sample rests with the top ten. Input material: PBMCs. The receptors were sampled from a man between 35 and 55 years old in good health and CMV-seropositive.

This clone was recorded once. The rearrangement links TRBV19 to TRBJ1-2, with 9 bases lining up with TRBD1. Looked up from germline, CDR1 is LNHDA and CDR2 is SQIVND (reference sequence). Trimming cost V 9 bases and J 2 bases; bases outside gene matches: 7. CDR3 length equals 14 residues. Here the CDR3 DNA reads TGTGCCAGCTCCTACAGGGGGCTGAACTATGGCTACACCTTC. This translates into CASSYRGLNYGYTF.

The V and J genes are TRBV11-2 and TRBJ2-6; 9 nucleotides match TRBD1. The CDR3 loop spans 18 amino acids. From germline, CDR1 is SGHAT and CDR2 FQNNGV. V was pared by 1 base and J by 2 bases, with 6 bases of the junction left unmatched. The CDR3 sequence is CASSLGPGTGPGANVLTF. CDR3 coding DNA: TGTGCCAGCAGCTTAGGACCAGGGACAGGGCCTGGGGCCAACGTCCTGACTTTC. The whole variable domain, filled in from reference TRBV11-2 and TRBJ2-6, reads EAGVAQSPRYKIIEKRQSVAFWCNPISGHATLYWYQQILGQGPKLLIQFQNNGVVDDSQLPKDRFSAERLKGVDSTLKIQPAKLEDSAVYLCASSLGPGTGPGANVLTFGAGSRLTVL.

There are a few counts of this clone. The rearrangement uses TRBV12-5 and TRBJ1-1; D remains ambiguous. Trimming cost V 7 bases and J 0 bases, with 12 bases left between them. Germline CDR1 LGHNT, CDR2 FRNRAP. The CDR3 is 14 residues long. The CDR3, as DNA: TGTGCTAGTGAGTCAACTGCCTTGAACACTGAAGCTTTCTTT. Protein product: CASESTALNTEAFF.

The rearrangement uses TRBV7-6 and TRBJ1-2, with TRBD1 identical over 10 bases. Germline assignment: CDR1 SGHVS and CDR2 FNYEAQ. The CDR3 is 14 residues long. Germline trimming cut 5 bases from V and 5 bases from J; bases unmatched to any gene: 5. The CDR3 here is CASSRDRGGYGYTF. The CDR3 DNA reads as TGTGCCAGCAGCAGGGACAGGGGAGGTTATGGCTACACCTTC. The full variable domain, rest sourced from reference TRBV7-6 and TRBJ1-2, is GAGVSQSPRYKVTKRGQDVALRCDPISGHVSLYWYRQALGQGPEFLTYFNYEAQQDKSGLPNDRFSAERPEGSISTLTIQRTEQRDSAMYRCASSRDRGGYGYTFGSGTRLTVV.